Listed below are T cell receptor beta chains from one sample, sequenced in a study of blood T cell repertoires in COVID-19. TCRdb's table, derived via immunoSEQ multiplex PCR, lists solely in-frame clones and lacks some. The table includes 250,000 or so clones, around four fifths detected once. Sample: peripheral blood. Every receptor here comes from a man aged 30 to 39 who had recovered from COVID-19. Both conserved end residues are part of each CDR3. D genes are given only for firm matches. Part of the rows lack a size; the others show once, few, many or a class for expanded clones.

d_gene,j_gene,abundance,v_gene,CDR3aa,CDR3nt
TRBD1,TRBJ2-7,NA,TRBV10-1,CATPGTGCYEQYF,TGCGCCACCCCCGGGACAGGGTGCTACGAGCAGTACTTC
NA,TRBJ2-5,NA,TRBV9,CASSVGTAKETQYF,TGTGCCAGCAGCGTAGGGACAGCAAAAGAGACCCAGTACTTC
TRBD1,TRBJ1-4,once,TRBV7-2,CASSPTGTGGEKLFF,TGTGCCAGCAGCCCAACCGGGACAGGCGGGGAAAAACTGTTTTTT
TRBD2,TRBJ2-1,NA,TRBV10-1,CASSESLAGAYNEQFF,TGCGCCAGCAGTGAGTCGCTAGCGGGGGCTTACAATGAGCAGTTCTTC
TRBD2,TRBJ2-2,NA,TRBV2,CASSAGRGEGTGELFF,TGTGCCAGCAGTGCCGGTCGGGGGGAGGGCACCGGGGAGCTGTTTTTT
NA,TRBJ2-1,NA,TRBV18,CASSPPADYNEQFF,TGTGCCAGCTCACCACCGGCCGATTACAATGAGCAGTTCTTC
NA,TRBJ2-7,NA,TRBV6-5,CASRKGGQGDEQYF,TGTGCCAGCAGGAAGGGGGGCCAGGGGGACGAGCAGTACTTC
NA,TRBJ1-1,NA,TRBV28,CASRGGTEAFF,TGTGCCAGCAGGGGGGGAACTGAAGCTTTCTTT
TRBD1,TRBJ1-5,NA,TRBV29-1,CSVGQGAGQPQHF,TGCAGCGTGGGACAGGGGGCGGGGCAGCCCCAGCATTTT
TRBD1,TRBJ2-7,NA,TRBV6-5,CASRDRDPSYEQYF,TGTGCCAGCAGGGACAGGGATCCCTCCTACGAGCAGTACTTC
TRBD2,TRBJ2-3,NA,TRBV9,CASSAQGGGVTDTQYF,TGTGCCAGCAGCGCCCAAGGCGGGGGGGTCACAGATACGCAGTATTTT
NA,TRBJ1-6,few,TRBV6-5,CAARGRGSYNSPLHF,TGTGCCGCCCGGGGTCGGGGCTCCTATAATTCACCCCTCCACTTT
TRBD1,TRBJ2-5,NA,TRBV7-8,CASSWGQGQETQYF,TGTGCCAGCAGCTGGGGACAGGGCCAAGAGACCCAGTACTTC
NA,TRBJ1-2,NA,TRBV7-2,CASSLASGRANSWYGYTF,TGTGCCAGCAGCTTAGCGTCCGGGAGGGCAAATTCATGGTATGGCTACACCTTC
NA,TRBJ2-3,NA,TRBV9,CASSVALRGDTQYF,TGTGCCAGCAGCGTAGCCCTGCGGGGAGATACGCAGTATTTT
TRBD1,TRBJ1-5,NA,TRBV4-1,CASSPDRGNQPQHF,TGCGCCAGCAGCCCGGACAGGGGGAATCAGCCCCAGCATTTT
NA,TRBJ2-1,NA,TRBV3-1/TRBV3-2,CASSHLLANEQFF,TGTGCCAGCAGCCACCTATTAGCGAATGAGCAGTTCTTC
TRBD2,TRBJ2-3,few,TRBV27,CASSGTSGGLRAQYF,TGTGCCAGCAGCGGGACTAGCGGGGGCCTGCGTGCGCAGTATTTT
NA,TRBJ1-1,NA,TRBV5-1,CASSLEQKEAFF,TGCGCCAGCAGCTTGGAACAGAAAGAAGCTTTCTTT
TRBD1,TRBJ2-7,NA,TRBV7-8,CASSPHRGDYEQYF,TGTGCCAGCAGCCCCCACAGGGGTGATTACGAGCAGTACTTC
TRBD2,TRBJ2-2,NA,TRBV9,CASSGLAGENTGELFF,TGTGCCAGCAGCGGACTAGCGGGGGAGAACACCGGGGAGCTGTTTTTT
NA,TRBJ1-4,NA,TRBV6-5,CASSYSVPQANEKLFF,TGTGCCAGCAGTTACTCGGTCCCGCAGGCTAATGAAAAACTGTTTTTT
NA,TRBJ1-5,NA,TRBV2,CASSSRSNQPQHF,TGTGCCAGCAGCTCGCGCTCGAATCAGCCCCAGCATTTT
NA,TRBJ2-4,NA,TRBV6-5,CASRDFGGNIQYF,TGTGCCAGCAGGGACTTCGGCGGGAACATTCAGTACTTC
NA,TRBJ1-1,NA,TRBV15,CATSRVANTEAFF,TGTGCCACCAGCAGAGTGGCTAACACTGAAGCTTTCTTT
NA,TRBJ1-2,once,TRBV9,CASSVVGALGGTGYTF,TGTGCCAGCAGCGTAGTGGGGGCATTGGGAGGGACTGGCTACACCTTC
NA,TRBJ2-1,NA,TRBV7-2,CASSRDIDNEQFF,TGTGCCAGCAGCCGGGACATTGACAATGAGCAGTTCTTC
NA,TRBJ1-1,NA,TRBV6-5,CASSRGAEGYTEAFF,TGTGCCAGCAGCCGTGGTGCGGAGGGGTACACTGAAGCTTTCTTT
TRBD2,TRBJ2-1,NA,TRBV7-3,CASSLAGGREQFF,TGTGCCAGCAGCTTAGCGGGGGGTAGAGAGCAGTTCTTC
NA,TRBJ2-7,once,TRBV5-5,CASSPGQPYEQYF,TGTGCCAGCAGCCCAGGACAGCCCTACGAGCAGTACTTC
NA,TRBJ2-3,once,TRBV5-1,CASSPGGEGTDTQYF,TGCGCCAGCAGCCCTGGGGGCGAGGGCACAGATACGCAGTATTTT
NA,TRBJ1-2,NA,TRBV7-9,CASSLIRGGENYGYTF,TGTGCCAGCAGCTTAATACGCGGGGGGGAAAACTATGGCTACACCTTC
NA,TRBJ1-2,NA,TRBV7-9,CASSRQSRSGYTF,TGTGCCAGCAGCAGACAAAGTAGGTCTGGCTACACCTTC
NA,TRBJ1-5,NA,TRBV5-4,CASSPPKLAGNQPQHF,TGTGCCAGCAGCCCCCCTAAGCTAGCGGGCAATCAGCCCCAGCATTTT
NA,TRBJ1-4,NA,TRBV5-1,CASSLGGWLRGLDTNEKLFF,TGCGCCAGCAGCTTGGGCGGTTGGCTTAGGGGCCTCGACACTAATGAAAAACTGTTTTTT
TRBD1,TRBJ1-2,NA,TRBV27,CASRPGQGSSNTF,TGTGCCAGCAGACCCGGACAGGGCTCGTCAAACACCTTC
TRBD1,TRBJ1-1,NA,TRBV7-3,CASSLNGQGNTEAFF,TGTGCCAGCAGCTTAAATGGACAGGGGAACACTGAAGCTTTCTTT
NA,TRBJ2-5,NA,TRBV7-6,CASSSAGVREETQYF,TGTGCCAGCAGCTCAGCAGGGGTCAGGGAAGAGACCCAGTACTTC
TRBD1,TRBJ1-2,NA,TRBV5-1,CASSWDRENYGYTF,TGCGCCAGCAGCTGGGACAGGGAAAACTATGGCTACACCTTC
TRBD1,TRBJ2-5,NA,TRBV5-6,CASSDRAQETQYF,TGTGCCAGCAGCGACAGGGCCCAAGAGACCCAGTACTTC
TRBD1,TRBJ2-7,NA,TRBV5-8,CASSPGQGRFVYEQYF,TGTGCCAGCAGCCCCGGACAGGGCCGGTTCGTCTACGAGCAGTACTTC
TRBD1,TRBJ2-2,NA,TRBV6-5,CASTGQGVTGELFF,TGTGCCAGCACAGGACAGGGGGTTACCGGGGAGCTGTTTTTT
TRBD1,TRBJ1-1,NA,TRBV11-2,CASSFLPGGNTEAFF,TGTGCCAGCAGCTTCCTCCCAGGGGGGAACACTGAAGCTTTCTTT
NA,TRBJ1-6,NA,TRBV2,CASVGGGYFHF,TGTGCCAGCGTGGGAGGGGGTTATTTCCACTTT
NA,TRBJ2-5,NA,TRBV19,CASSAPPTTGGTQYF,TGTGCCAGTAGTGCCCCTCCGACGACCGGGGGGACCCAGTACTTC
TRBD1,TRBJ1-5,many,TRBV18,CASSPGTGNSNQPQHF,TGTGCCAGCTCACCAGGGACAGGTAATAGCAATCAGCCCCAGCATTTT
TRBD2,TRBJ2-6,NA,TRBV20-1,CSASGGGTSGANVLTF,TGCAGTGCTAGTGGGGGGGGAACCTCTGGGGCCAACGTCCTGACTTTC
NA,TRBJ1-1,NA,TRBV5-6,CASSLAVMGSTEAFF,TGTGCCAGCAGCTTAGCTGTGATGGGGAGCACTGAAGCTTTCTTT
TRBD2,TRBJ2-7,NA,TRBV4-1,CASSQGLLAGALSYEQYF,TGCGCCAGCAGCCAAGGTCTCCTAGCGGGGGCCCTCTCCTACGAGCAGTACTTC
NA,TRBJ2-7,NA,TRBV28,CASTIGGSSYEQYF,TGTGCCAGCACCATCGGGGGAAGCTCCTACGAGCAGTACTTC
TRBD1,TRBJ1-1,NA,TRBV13,CASSQRGTGSGTEAFF,TGTGCCAGCAGCCAACGCGGGACAGGGTCGGGCACTGAAGCTTTCTTT
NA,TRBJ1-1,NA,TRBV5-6,CASSLRVGGRGAFF,TGTGCCAGCAGCTTGAGGGTAGGTGGACGGGGAGCTTTCTTT
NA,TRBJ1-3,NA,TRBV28,CASSTQGPNTIYF,TGTGCCAGCAGTACCCAGGGGCCAAACACCATATATTTT
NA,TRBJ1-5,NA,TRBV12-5,CASGFELNQPQHF,TGTGCTAGTGGTTTTGAACTCAATCAGCCCCAGCATTTT
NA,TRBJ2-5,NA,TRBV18,CASSPPAGLQETQYF,TGTGCCAGCTCACCGCCGGCGGGCCTCCAAGAGACCCAGTACTTC
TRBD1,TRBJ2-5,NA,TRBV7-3,CASSPRQGSWETQYF,TGTGCCAGCAGCCCCCGACAGGGTAGTTGGGAGACCCAGTACTTC
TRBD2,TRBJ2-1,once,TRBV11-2,CASSLAVGGGEQFF,TGTGCCAGCAGCTTAGCGGTCGGGGGGGGCGAGCAGTTCTTC
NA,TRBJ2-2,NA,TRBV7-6,CASSRGWGRGTGELFF,TGTGCCAGCAGCCGAGGTTGGGGTCGGGGCACCGGGGAGCTGTTTTTT
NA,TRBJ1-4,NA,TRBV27,CASSLGRNEKLFF,TGTGCCAGCAGTTTGGGCAGGAATGAAAAACTGTTTTTT